Below, 13 T cell receptor beta chains from the same sample are listed, as sequenced in a study of beta chain features in type 1 diabetes. General study findings and limits: People with Type 1 diabetes carried modestly yet significantly shorter TCRB CDR3s in all four CD4+ subsets.

What these receptors recognize is not known. Expressed TCRB transcripts were sequenced after all isolated RNA was converted to cDNA. TCRdb's table, derived via immunoSEQ multiplex PCR, lists solely in-frame clones and lacks some. The table includes under 300,000 clones, approximately 15% detected once. Material: naive CD4+ T cells from blood. The receptor source for this set is a man younger than 45 with type 1 diabetes.

The chain couples TRBV5-1 to TRBJ2-1; TRBD2 agrees at 12 bases. This CDR3 is built from 14 residues. The V and J ends lost 4 bases and 5 bases, in that order; junction bases with no gene match: 1. CDR1 is SGHRS and CDR2 is YFSETQ in the germline V gene. The CDR3 is CASSGLAGNNEQFF. The CDR3, as DNA: TGCGCCAGCAGCGGACTAGCGGGAAACAATGAGCAGTTCTTC. The full variable domain, its missing parts supplied by reference TRBV5-1 and TRBJ2-1, is KAGVTQTPRYLIKTRGQQVTLSCSPISGHRSVSWYQQTPGQGLQFLFEYFSETQRNKGNFPGRFSGRQFSNSRSEMNVSTLELGDSALYLCASSGLAGNNEQFFGPGTRLTVL.

The genes are TRBV19 and TRBJ2-2; possible D gene TRBD1, 6 bases. This CDR3 comprises 14 residues. V was cut by 5 bases and J by 1 base, with 8 bases left in between. Germline V gene lookup returns CDR1 LNHDA and CDR2 SQIVND (reference sequence). In DNA form, the CDR3 reads TGTGCCAGTAGTCCGGGACAGAACACCGGGGAGCTGTTTTTT. Protein: CASSPGQNTGELFF.

This clone was counted only a few times. The gene calls are TRBV2 and TRBJ2-5, with 9 bases matching TRBD1. The CDR3 has 15 amino acids. Trimming at V came to 8 bases and at J to 4 bases, leaving 11 bases not matched to a gene. Germline assignment: CDR1 SNHLY and CDR2 FYNNEI. The CDR3 bases are TGTGCCAGCGCGGGGGCCACAGGGGGCGGAGAGACCCAGTACTTC. This codes for CASAGATGGGETQYF.

The chain joins TRBV2 to TRBJ2-7; TRBD2 agrees at 7 bases. CDR1 and CDR2 (germline): SNHLY, FYNNEI. The ends lost 1 base at V and 1 base at J; junction bases unmatched: 4. CDR3 length: 15 amino acids. Here the CDR3 DNA reads TGTGCCAGCAGTGAAGATGTAGCGGGTTCCTACGAGCAGTACTTC. As protein: CASSEDVAGSYEQYF.

V usage is TRBV29-1 and J usage is TRBJ2-5, with D perhaps matching TRBD1 (6 bases). Deletions cut 4 bases from V and 5 bases from J, with 17 bases between. In germline, CDR1 is SQVTM, CDR2 ANQGSEA. The length of the CDR3 is 14 residues. The CDR3 region has the DNA TGCAGCGTTGCGGTACAGGGTGCATACGAGACCCAGTACTTC. Its protein product is CSVAVQGAYETQYF.

This sequence joins TRBV18 and TRBJ2-7, with TRBD1 matching over 8 bases. This CDR3 spans 15 amino acids. Germline values: CDR1 KGHSH, CDR2 LQKENI. The J segment lost 3 bases and the V segment lost 5 bases, leaving 9 bases of the junction unmatched. This CDR3 is CASSTTQGADYEQYF. Here the CDR3 DNA reads TGTGCCAGCTCAACAACGCAGGGGGCTGACTACGAGCAGTACTTC.

V and J are TRBV5-1 and TRBJ1-1, with D possibly matching TRBD1 (5 bases). This CDR3 region has 15 residues. V was clipped by 4 bases and J by 0 bases, with 13 bases between them. Germline-derived CDR1 and CDR2 are SGHRS and YFSETQ. The CDR3 is CASSRAGLMNTEAFF. In nucleotides, the CDR3 is TGCGCCAGCAGCCGTGCAGGGCTGATGAACACTGAAGCTTTCTTT.

The CDR3 sequence is CAWSPPTGSEQYF. CDR3 sequence (DNA): TGTGCCTGGAGTCCCCCGACTGGTAGCGAGCAGTACTTC. This sequence joins TRBV30 and TRBJ2-7; D remains unclear. The CDR3 is made up of 13 amino acids. V shed 2 bases and J shed 6 bases, with 14 bases lying between them. The germline V gene encodes CDR1 GTSNPN and CDR2 SVGIG (reference sequence).

The sample holds a few counts of this clone. The rearrangement joins TRBV7-9 to TRBJ1-1; D gene unclear. Germline V gives CDR1 SEHNR, CDR2 FQNEAQ (reference sequence). This CDR3 is 14 amino acids long. V was shortened by 2 bases and J by 1 base, with 8 bases between the two germline ends. CDR3 bases: TGTGCCAGCAGCTTAAGCCACCCGAACACTGAAGCTTTCTTT. The encoded protein is CASSLSHPNTEAFF.

This chain joins TRBV5-1 and TRBJ2-7; TRBD2 aligns across 7 bases. Germline values: CDR1 SGHRS, CDR2 YFSETQ. This CDR3 is 15 amino acids long. The J segment lost 5 bases and the V segment lost 0 bases, leaving 8 bases of the junction unmatched. In DNA, the CDR3 is TGCGCCAGCAGCTTGGAGGGCGGGAGTATAAACGAGCAGTACTTC. It translates to CASSLEGGSINEQYF.

This clone was counted a few times. At one boundary the junction diverges from the germline segment, which might be a read error. This chain uses TRBV7-2 with TRBJ2-4; perhaps TRBD2 as D (5 bases). Germline V gives CDR1 SGHTA, CDR2 FQGNSA. This CDR3 comprises 13 residues. The CDR3 spells CASGFRDKNIQYF. The CDR3 DNA sequence: TGTGCCAGCGGCTTCCGGGACAAAAACATTCAGTACTTC.

This clone has more than one count but fewer than ten. J is TRBJ1-6 and V is TRBV5-6, with 7 bases that match TRBD1. J was trimmed by 5 bases and V by 0 bases; bases with no gene match: 2. This CDR3 has 15 amino acids. Germline CDR1 SGHDT, CDR2 YYEEEE. CDR3 loop: CASSLGDRDNSPLHF. DNA for the CDR3: TGTGCCAGCAGCTTGGGGGACAGAGATAATTCACCCCTCCACTTT.

CDR3 residues: CASRDQGISNQPQHF. DNA of the CDR3: TGTGCCAGCAGGGATCAGGGGATTAGCAATCAGCCCCAGCATTTT. This chain connects TRBV2 to TRBJ1-5; maybe TRBD1 (6 bases). Trimming removed 6 bases from V and 0 bases from J, with 12 bases in between. CDR3 length: 15 amino acids. In germline, CDR1 is SNHLY, CDR2 FYNNEI.